These 20 T cell receptor beta chains came from one sample sequenced in a study of blood T cell repertoires in COVID-19. Assay used: immunoSEQ multiplex PCR; TCRdb lists only in-frame clones, some missing. The sample carries about 130,000 clones, approximately 80% recorded once. The source material was peripheral blood. The receptors were gathered from a man aged 55 to 69 who had recovered from COVID-19.

The chain links TRBV15 to TRBJ2-1; 9 nucleotides line up with TRBD2. The CDR3 has 15 amino acids. Germline assignment: CDR1 LNHNV and CDR2 YYDKDF (reference sequence). The J segment lost 5 bases and the V segment lost 7 bases, leaving 9 bases of the junction unmatched. CDR3 amino acids: CATTPRGGINNEQFF. CDR3 coding DNA: TGTGCCACCACCCCGCGGGGGGGGATCAACAATGAGCAGTTCTTC.

The gene calls are TRBV7-2 and TRBJ1-4; D may be TRBD1 (5 bases). V was cut by 8 bases and J by 8 bases, with 33 bases left in between. The CDR3 has 19 residues. CDR1 is SGHTA and CDR2 is FQGNSA in the germline V gene. As DNA, the CDR3 is TGTGCCAGCTCACGCCTAGGGGAGGGAATCTTGGTCCAGGGCGAAAAACTGTTTTTT. This sequence encodes CASSRLGEGILVQGEKLFF.

The chain recombines TRBV12-3 or TRBV12-4 with TRBJ2-1; TRBD1 matches 7 bases. This CDR3 region has 13 residues. The V gene end was trimmed by 8 bases and the J gene end by 3 bases; junction bases not matched to a gene: 4. CDR3 region: CASDRVGYNEQFF. The CDR3 nucleotides read TGTGCCAGCGACAGGGTGGGCTACAATGAGCAGTTCTTC.

This clone was recorded a few times. This chain uses TRBV19 with TRBJ1-1; a possible D gene is TRBD1 (5 bases). V lost 3 bases to trimming and J lost 5 bases, with 13 bases between them. CDR1 is LNHDA, CDR2 SQIVND, per germline (reference sequence). This CDR3 is 14 amino acids long. Here the CDR3 DNA reads TGTGCCAGTAGTATCGGGGGAGGATGGACTGAAGCTTTCTTT. Translated: CASSIGGGWTEAFF.

The gene calls are TRBV19 and TRBJ2-4; D might be TRBD1 (5 bases). This CDR3 has 14 amino acids. The germline V gene encodes CDR1 LNHDA and CDR2 SQIVND (reference sequence). V was pared by 2 bases and J by 8 bases, with 13 bases between. This CDR3 reads CASSIKGAGDIQYF. The CDR3 DNA reads as TGTGCCAGTAGTATAAAAGGGGCTGGGGACATTCAGTACTTC.

The genes are TRBV28 and TRBJ1-5, with TRBD1 matching over 9 bases. Germline values: CDR1 MDHEN, CDR2 SYDVKM. The CDR3 contains 16 residues. J gave up 3 bases and V 3 bases, and 6 bases lay outside the gene matches. The CDR3 sequence: CASSLWGQGFNQPQHF. DNA of the CDR3: TGTGCCAGCAGTTTGTGGGGACAGGGCTTCAATCAGCCCCAGCATTTT.

The J gene is TRBJ2-7, the V gene TRBV25-1, with D tentatively TRBD1 (6 bases). The CDR3 covers 14 residues. Deletions cut 5 bases from V and 1 base from J, with 12 bases between. CDR1 and CDR2 (germline): MGHDK, SYGVNS. The CDR3 coding sequence is TGTGCCAGCAGTCCGCCAGGGGTTTCCTACGAGCAGTACTTC. It is translated as CASSPPGVSYEQYF.

As to this clone: The sample holds other DNA sequences that translate to the same CDR3. This chain connects TRBV9 to TRBJ2-7, with D possibly matching TRBD1 (5 bases). V was clipped by 0 bases and J by 3 bases, with 10 bases between them. The length of the CDR3 is 14 residues. The germline gives CDR1 SGDLS, CDR2 YYNGEE. CDR3 in DNA: TGTGCCAGCAGCGTAGCTACAGGAAGCTACGAGCAGTACTTC. This encodes CASSVATGSYEQYF.

This clone has only one observation. The rearrangement uses TRBV5-1 and TRBJ2-1; possibly TRBD1 for D (5 bases). Trimming removed 8 bases at V and 3 bases at J, with 15 bases between. The CDR3 is made up of 14 amino acids. Germline CDR1 and CDR2: SGHRS and YFSETQ. This CDR3 is CASSTVLDYNEQFF. As DNA, the CDR3 is TGCGCCAGTTCGACAGTATTAGACTACAATGAGCAGTTCTTC.

The chain carries TRBV5-5 and TRBJ1-3; D perhaps matches TRBD1 (6 bases). Germline V gene lookup returns CDR1 SGHKS and CDR2 YYEKEE (reference sequence). With 5 bases removed from V and 0 bases from J, the gap between germline ends came to 15 bases. The CDR3 sequence is 16 residues long. The chain's CDR3 is CASRQGTPSSGNTIYF. The CDR3, as DNA: TGTGCCAGCAGGCAGGGGACACCGAGCTCTGGAAACACCATATATTTT.

This clone has only one observation. The V and J genes are TRBV4-1 and TRBJ1-4; 9 bases line up with TRBD1. This CDR3 has 16 residues. V was pared by 4 bases and J by 3 bases, with 6 bases of the junction left unmatched. Germline CDR1 is MGHRA and CDR2 is YSYEKL. CDR3 amino acids: CASSLAGQGPNEKLFF. In DNA form, the CDR3 reads TGCGCCAGCAGCCTCGCCGGACAGGGGCCTAATGAAAAACTGTTTTTT.

The V call is TRBV7-8, the J call TRBJ2-7; D perhaps matches TRBD2 (5 bases). The CDR3 covers 17 residues. The germline V and J ends were trimmed by 4 bases and 3 bases, with 22 bases remaining between them. Germline-derived CDR1 and CDR2 are SGHVS and FQNEAQ. CDR3 coding DNA: TGTGCCAGCAGCTCTTTTCGATCCGGGGAAGGGTTCTACGAGCAGTACTTC. Translated, it gives CASSSFRSGEGFYEQYF.

The rearrangement links TRBV5-1 to TRBJ2-5; 12 nucleotides match TRBD2. CDR3 length: 14 amino acids. V was clipped by 1 base and J by 5 bases; unmatched bases: 0. Germline V gene data show CDR1 as SGHRS and CDR2 as YFSETQ. The CDR3 sequence: CASSLTSGRETQYF. The CDR3 coding sequence is TGCGCCAGCAGCTTGACTAGCGGGAGGGAGACCCAGTACTTC. Full variable domain (missing parts from reference TRBV5-1 and TRBJ2-5): KAGVTQTPRYLIKTRGQQVTLSCSPISGHRSVSWYQQTPGQGLQFLFEYFSETQRNKGNFPGRFSGRQFSNSRSEMNVSTLELGDSALYLCASSLTSGRETQYFGPGTRLLVL.

This chain joins TRBV5-4 and TRBJ1-3, with D possibly TRBD1 on 6 matching bases. Deletions cut 4 bases from V and 4 bases from J, with 9 bases between. Germline V CDR1 and CDR2: SGHNT, YYREEE (reference sequence). The CDR3 has 13 amino acids. The CDR3 here is CASSPGTGNTIYF. The CDR3 coding sequence is TGTGCCAGCAGCCCGGGGACAGGAAACACCATATATTTT.

The chain employs TRBV29-1 and TRBJ1-2; 12 nucleotides agree with TRBD1. The CDR3 contains 15 residues. The germline gives CDR1 SQVTM, CDR2 ANQGSEA. V shed 7 bases, J shed 5 bases, and the junction held 11 bases outside the gene matches. CDR3: CSATTGQGARYGYTF. The CDR3 bases are TGCAGCGCGACCACGGGACAGGGGGCGAGATATGGCTACACCTTC. Looking up the rest from reference TRBV29-1 and TRBJ1-2 gives the full variable domain: SAVISQKPSRDICQRGTSLTIQCQVDSQVTMMFWYRQQPGQSLTLIATANQGSEATYESGFVIDKFPISRPNLTFSTLTVSNMSPEDSSIYLCSATTGQGARYGYTFGSGTRLTVV.

On this clone: Other DNA sequences in this specimen translate into the identical CDR3. The J gene is TRBJ2-7, the V gene TRBV28, with TRBD1 matching over 9 bases. The CDR3 extends over 13 amino acids. Germline V CDR1 and CDR2: MDHEN, SYDVKM. Unmatched junction bases numbered 2, after V lost 4 bases and J lost 4 bases. The DNA of the CDR3 is TGTGCCAGCAGTTCGGGACAGGGTTACGAGCAGTACTTC. Its translation: CASSSGQGYEQYF.

The genes are TRBV30 and TRBJ1-1, with 7 positions matching TRBD1. The V gene's germline CDR1 is GTSNPN and CDR2 SVGIG (reference sequence). This CDR3 has 15 residues. The ends lost 0 bases at V and 5 bases at J; junction bases unmatched: 9. CDR3 coding DNA: TGTGCCTGGAGTGTAAGGGCAGGGGGTCTTACTGAAGCTTTCTTT. Residues: CAWSVRAGGLTEAFF.

The rearrangement links TRBV18 to TRBJ2-2; D is perhaps TRBD1 (5 bases). V dropped 4 bases and J dropped 1 base, with 10 bases sitting between them. The CDR3 is made up of 15 amino acids. CDR1 is KGHSH, CDR2 LQKENI, per germline. The CDR3 region is CASSLRQGNTGELFF. CDR3 nucleotides: TGTGCCAGCTCACTCCGTCAGGGGAACACCGGGGAGCTGTTTTTT.

The genes are TRBV18 and TRBJ2-7; weak D call: TRBD2 (5 bases). The length of the CDR3 is 16 residues. Germline lookup yields CDR1 KGHSH and CDR2 LQKENI. V was shortened by 3 bases and J by 3 bases, with 18 bases between the two germline ends. The CDR3 sequence: CASSPGVGVVGYEQYF. The CDR3 region has the DNA TGTGCCAGCTCACCGGGTGTCGGGGTGGTCGGCTACGAGCAGTACTTC.

The chain recombines TRBV5-1 with TRBJ1-4, with D tentatively TRBD1 (5 bases). From germline, CDR1 is SGHRS and CDR2 YFSETQ. The CDR3 loop spans 15 amino acids. Trimming removed 2 bases at V and 5 bases at J, with 13 bases between. The CDR3 here is CASSFRGDENEKLFF. The CDR3 nucleotides are TGCGCCAGCAGCTTTCGGGGGGATGAGAATGAAAAACTGTTTTTT.